One T cell receptor (beta chain) is described in this entry. Germline assignment: CDR1 SGDLS and CDR2 YYNGEE. The CDR3 totals 20 residues. V shed 0 bases and J shed 1 base, with 23 bases lying between them. Only in-frame clones appear in the TCRdb table, and some are missing; sequencing was by immunoSEQ multiplex PCR. The sample has 550,000 to 750,000 clones, about 90% seen once. The data are from a study of shared clonotypes between healthy human individuals. CD45RO-negative cells were positively selected for CCR7, leaving out terminally differentiated effector memory CD45RA+ cells. The specimen was naive CD8+ T cells sorted from blood. This TCR was recovered from a man aged 25 to 40 in good health. This chain links TRBV9 with TRBJ2-1; a possible D gene is TRBD1 (6 bases). The CDR3 coding sequence is TGTGCCAGCAGCGTAGCTACAAGCACCGGGTGGCAGGGGTCCTACAATGAGCAGTTCTTC. Protein product: CASSVATSTGWQGSYNEQFF.